This T cell receptor beta chain emerged from a study of identical twins. Each CDR3 protein gets one entry after TCRdb re-called the 5' RACE reads with MiXCR. The sample includes roughly 750,000 distinct CDR3 sequences, 21% of them seen just once. This CDR3 spans 18 amino acids. Trimming took 4 bases from V and 5 from J, leaving 27 bases between them. These data also featured in a second study, about T cells expressing NK-cell markers.

Sequenced sample: PBMCs. The chain employs TRBV12-3 or TRBV12-4 and TRBJ2-7; D is perhaps TRBD1 (5 bases). This clonotype was obtained from a woman aged 18 to 35 in good health. CDR3 region: CASSYISLGPNPRDEQYF. CDR3 sequence (DNA): TGTGCCAGCAGTTATATATCCCTGGGGCCGAATCCACGGGACGAGCAGTACTTC.